One T cell receptor (beta chain) is described in this entry. Participant-given clinical history determined each cohort assignment. Recovered participants had two consecutive negative NP/OP PCR tests, healthcare professional clearance, or symptom resolution. The sample comes from a study of blood T cell repertoires in COVID-19. Trimming took 3 bases from V and 4 from J, leaving 15 bases between them. This CDR3 is 15 amino acids long. The germline V gene encodes CDR1 MDHEN and CDR2 SYDVKM. In the authors' methods: Quantification of nucleated cells was approximated via reference gene primer amplification. Using immunoSEQ multiplex PCR, the repertoire was profiled, and TCRdb retains in-frame clones only, with some absent. V and J calls and clone size come straight from that table; D and trimming were deduced from the DNA. The sample holds 150,000 to 200,000 clones, over 70% seen once.

This chain connects TRBV28 to TRBJ1-2, with a tentative D call TRBD1 (5 bases). The sequenced material came from PBMCs or T cells enriched from blood (not recorded which). The TCR originated in a man aged 50 to 59 who had recovered from COVID-19. CDR3 amino acids: CASSLGGGRGYGYTF. In DNA form, the CDR3 reads TGTGCCAGCAGTTTGGGCGGGGGTAGGGGCTATGGCTACACCTTC.